One sample yielded the 26 T cell receptor beta chains listed below, sequenced in a study of blood T cell repertoires in COVID-19 (dated by TCRdb to the early 2020s). Libraries were made using the immunoSEQ multiplex PCR assay. TCRdb's version of the immuneACCESS table is confined to in-frame rearrangements and falls short of the full clone set. An unresolved V gene accounts for under half of the shortfall where checked; the remainder is of unknown origin. The sample profile shows 150,000 to 200,000 clones; roughly 80% of them were found once. Together, the top ten hold more than 4% of the sample. Sequencing used PBMCs or T cells enriched from blood (not recorded which). The source is a woman in her sixties with acute COVID-19.

The V gene is TRBV6-5, the J gene TRBJ1-4, with a possible D match to TRBD1 (5 bases). The CDR3 has 14 amino acids. Germline V gene sequence: CDR1 MNHEY, CDR2 SVGAGI. V was clipped by 6 bases and J by 1 base, with 9 bases between them. CDR3 DNA sequence: TGTGCCAGCAGGGGGCTGCTAACTAATGAAAAACTGTTTTTT. This encodes CASRGLLTNEKLFF.

The rearrangement links TRBV28 to TRBJ2-7; 12 bases are a match to TRBD2. V was pared by 5 bases and J by 2 bases, with 10 bases of the junction left unmatched. The CDR3 is made up of 17 amino acids. Germline loops: CDR1 MDHEN, CDR2 SYDVKM. CDR3 residues: CASSQISSGGAPYEQYV. CDR3 coding DNA: TGTGCCAGCAGTCAAATATCTAGCGGGGGGGCTCCCTACGAGCAGTACGTC.

This clone has a handful of counts. The chain is built from TRBV16 and TRBJ1-1; tentatively, D is TRBD1 (6 bases). This CDR3 has 13 amino acids. Germline V CDR1 and CDR2: KGHSY, FQNENV. V was trimmed by 6 bases and J by 1 base, leaving 9 bases between them. In DNA form, the CDR3 reads TGTGCCAGCAGACGACAGGAGAACACTGAAGCTTTCTTT. It codes for CASRRQENTEAFF.

The chain joins TRBV7-6 to TRBJ2-7, with TRBD2 identical over 9 bases. The CDR3 runs 17 residues. Germline CDR1 reads SGHVS; CDR2 reads FNYEAQ. The V gene end was trimmed by 0 bases and the J gene end by 5 bases; junction bases not matched to a gene: 11. The CDR3 sequence: CASSLAYTREGLDEQYF. DNA of the CDR3: TGTGCCAGCAGCTTAGCCTATACGCGGGAGGGCCTGGACGAGCAGTACTTC.

This chain connects TRBV2 to TRBJ1-5; no clear D gene. V was trimmed by 2 bases and J by 5 bases, leaving 10 bases between them. Germline lookup yields CDR1 SNHLY and CDR2 FYNNEI. This CDR3 is 14 amino acids long. The CDR3 DNA follows: TGTGCCAGCAGTGAATCCGGGCGGGATCAGCCCCAGCATTTT. Its translation is CASSESGRDQPQHF.

The chain combines TRBV9 with TRBJ1-4; TRBD1 might be the D (5 bases). CDR3 size: 15 residues. Germline-derived CDR1 and CDR2 are SGDLS and YYNGEE. V lost 0 bases to trimming and J lost 4 bases, with 10 bases between them. CDR3 sequence (DNA): TGTGCCAGCAGCGTAGGGCAGGGAGGTAATGAAAAACTGTTTTTT. Amino acids: CASSVGQGGNEKLFF.

The chain recombines TRBV19 with TRBJ1-5; 8 bases align to TRBD1. CDR1 and CDR2 from the germline V gene are LNHDA and SQIVND (reference sequence). The CDR3 consists of 14 residues. The V segment lost 4 bases and the J segment 9 bases; nucleotides outside the gene matches: 8. CDR3 loop: CASSRGTGQSPQHF. The CDR3 nucleotides read TGTGCCAGTAGTAGAGGGACAGGCCAATCGCCCCAGCATTTT.

CDR3 protein: CASRSQGEYTGELFF. In DNA, the CDR3 is TGTGCCAGCAGGTCACAGGGGGAATACACCGGGGAGCTGTTTTTT. The J gene is TRBJ2-2, the V gene TRBV27; 8 bases fit TRBD1. Trimming took 6 bases from V and 3 from J; bases not matched to a gene: 6. In germline, CDR1 is MNHEY, CDR2 SMNVEV (reference sequence). This CDR3 has 15 amino acids.

The chain joins TRBV24-1 to TRBJ2-3; 12 bases align to TRBD2. The germline CDR1 and CDR2 sequences are KGHDR and SFDVKD. V shed 4 bases, J shed 3 bases, and the junction held 4 bases outside the gene matches. The CDR3 covers 16 residues. This CDR3 reads CATSDASGGDTDTQYF. For the CDR3, the DNA is TGTGCCACCAGTGACGCTAGCGGGGGGGATACAGATACGCAGTATTTT.

This clone has a single count. CDR3 loop: CASSLGEDVSQPQHF. CDR3 nucleotide sequence: TGTGCCAGCAGTTTAGGGGAGGACGTATCCCAGCCCCAGCATTTT. The genes are TRBV28 and TRBJ1-5; D ambiguous. Per the germline V gene, CDR1 is MDHEN and CDR2 is SYDVKM. V was trimmed by 2 bases and J by 7 bases, leaving 15 bases between them. This CDR3 has 15 residues.

The V call is TRBV30, the J call TRBJ1-4; 11 nucleotides line up with TRBD1. Per germline, CDR1 GTSNPN and CDR2 SVGIG (reference sequence). V lost 5 bases, J lost 6 bases, and 2 bases stayed unmatched. This CDR3 spans 13 amino acids. CDR3 protein: CAWGTGGYEKLFF. CDR3 sequence (DNA): TGTGCCTGGGGGACAGGGGGTTATGAAAAACTGTTTTTT.

This clone has a handful of counts. The genes are TRBV30 and TRBJ1-1, with D perhaps TRBD1 (5 bases). CDR3 size: 24 residues. Germline loops: CDR1 GTSNPN, CDR2 SVGIG (reference sequence). Trimming took off 0 bases at V and 3 bases at J, with 41 bases between the two ends. CDR3 loop: CAWSVGINGLEEGLNAGVDTEAFF. CDR3 nucleotides: TGTGCCTGGAGTGTAGGGATTAACGGGCTTGAAGAGGGCTTGAACGCGGGGGTTGACACTGAAGCTTTCTTT.

The chain joins TRBV27 to TRBJ2-1, with 9 bases that match TRBD1. Trimming at V came to 10 bases and at J to 8 bases, leaving 9 bases not matched to a gene. This CDR3 contains 13 residues. Germline V gene lookup returns CDR1 MNHEY and CDR2 SMNVEV (reference sequence). The CDR3 sequence is CATTTGGRHEQFF. The CDR3 nucleotides are TGTGCCACCACAACAGGGGGCAGGCATGAGCAGTTCTTC.

This clone was seen just once. This chain connects TRBV6-5 to TRBJ2-2; 7 bases are shared with TRBD1. Germline CDR1 MNHEY, CDR2 SVGAGI. The CDR3 has 15 amino acids. After removal of 5 bases from V and 4 bases from J, the junction contained 7 bases not matched to a gene. This CDR3 reads CASSRQGLGTGELFF. For the CDR3, the DNA is TGTGCCAGCAGTCGACAGGGATTGGGCACCGGGGAGCTGTTTTTT.

The chain is built from TRBV2 and TRBJ2-3, with 7 positions matching TRBD1. Trimming cost V 5 bases and J 2 bases; bases outside gene matches: 7. The CDR3 runs 15 residues. In germline, CDR1 is SNHLY, CDR2 FYNNEI. The CDR3 loop is CASSMTGQHTDTQYF. As DNA, the CDR3 is TGTGCCAGCAGTATGACGGGACAGCACACAGATACGCAGTATTTT.

The chain uses TRBV25-1 and TRBJ1-1, with 8 bases matching TRBD1. Per germline, CDR1 MGHDK and CDR2 SYGVNS. Germline trimming cut 8 bases from V and 6 bases from J; bases unmatched to any gene: 11. CDR3 size: 14 residues. CDR3 protein: CASASLDRVAEAFF. CDR3 sequence (DNA): TGTGCCAGCGCCTCTCTGGACAGGGTGGCTGAAGCTTTCTTT. Together with reference TRBV25-1 and TRBJ1-1, the CDR3 gives the full variable domain: EADIYQTPRYLVIGTGKKITLECSQTMGHDKMYWYQQDPGMELHLIHYSYGVNSTEKGDLSSESTVSRIRTEHFPLTLESARPSHTSQYLCASASLDRVAEAFFGQGTRLTVV.

In its sample, this clone was seen a few times. V usage is TRBV6-2 or TRBV6-3 and J usage is TRBJ1-5, with 8 bases matching TRBD1. In germline, CDR1 is MNHEY, CDR2 SVGEGT. Trimming cost V 4 bases and J 4 bases; bases outside gene matches: 9. The CDR3 contains 16 residues. The CDR3: CASSSTGTGGNQPQHF. The CDR3 DNA follows: TGTGCCAGCAGTTCTACCGGGACAGGAGGGAATCAGCCCCAGCATTTT.

The V and J genes are TRBV27 and TRBJ1-1; tentative D call: TRBD1 (6 bases). Germline values: CDR1 MNHEY, CDR2 SMNVEV (reference sequence). V was pared by 4 bases and J by 5 bases, with 23 bases between. CDR3 length: 17 residues. DNA for the CDR3: TGTGCCAGCAGTTCCAGCCGGGCCCTACAGGGTCGGACTGAAGCTTTCTTT. It is translated as CASSSSRALQGRTEAFF.

CDR3 sequence: CASSKGRTPNEQFF. The CDR3 nucleotides read TGTGCCAGTAGCAAGGGGAGGACTCCCAATGAGCAGTTCTTC. The chain links TRBV7-2 to TRBJ2-1; maybe TRBD2 (6 bases). Between the trimmed V and J ends, which lost 9 bases and 6 bases, there was a span of 18 bases. Germline assignment: CDR1 SGHTA and CDR2 FQGNSA. The CDR3 extends over 14 amino acids.

The chain carries TRBV27 and TRBJ2-2, with D tentatively TRBD1 (6 bases). In germline, CDR1 is MNHEY, CDR2 SMNVEV (reference sequence). Trimming cost V 8 bases and J 7 bases, with 17 bases left between them. This CDR3 contains 14 residues. Written as DNA, the CDR3 is TGTGCCAGCTCTCTCGGGACACTCGTCGGGGAGCTGTTTTTT. It codes for CASSLGTLVGELFF.

The chain has TRBV24-1 and TRBJ1-2; no definite D call. The CDR3 contains 13 residues. In germline, CDR1 is KGHDR, CDR2 SFDVKD. V gave up 4 bases and J gave up 10 bases, with 15 bases separating them. The CDR3 DNA reads TGTGCCACCAGTGACAGGTCGGGGATTTACTACACCTTC. Residues: CATSDRSGIYYTF.

This clone appeared a single time. The rearrangement joins TRBV24-1 to TRBJ2-3; D remains unclear. The CDR3 contains 16 residues. Trimming removed 3 bases from V and 0 bases from J, with 12 bases in between. Looked up from germline, CDR1 is KGHDR and CDR2 is SFDVKD. The chain's CDR3 is CATSDDKASSTDTQYF. CDR3 sequence (DNA): TGTGCCACCAGTGATGACAAGGCCTCTAGCACAGATACGCAGTATTTT.

The rearrangement links TRBV4-1 to TRBJ2-3, with TRBD1 identical over 7 bases. Germline V gene data show CDR1 as MGHRA and CDR2 as YSYEKL. With 5 bases clipped from V and 6 bases from J, the junction kept 14 bases outside the gene matches. The CDR3 loop spans 16 amino acids. The chain's CDR3 is CASSKHLDRDRDTQYF. In DNA, the CDR3 is TGCGCCAGCAGCAAACACCTCGACAGGGATAGGGATACGCAGTATTTT.

A few counts support this clone. This chain joins TRBV2 and TRBJ1-2; 7 bases are shared with TRBD1. CDR1 and CDR2 (germline): SNHLY, FYNNEI. This CDR3 has 15 amino acids. Trimming at V came to 7 bases and at J to 6 bases, leaving 14 bases not matched to a gene. The CDR3, as DNA: TGTGCCAGCATCCAAAGCCTAGGGGGCTGGGATGGCTACACCTTC. Translated, it gives CASIQSLGGWDGYTF.

V gene TRBV4-3 combines with J gene TRBJ1-2; D is unclear. V was cut by 0 bases and J by 5 bases, with 10 bases left in between. This CDR3 has 14 amino acids. In germline, CDR1 is LGHNA, CDR2 YSLEER. The CDR3: CASSQDLEKYGYTF. The CDR3, as DNA: TGCGCCAGCAGCCAAGATTTAGAGAAATATGGCTACACCTTC.

The chain carries TRBV19 and TRBJ2-3, with TRBD2 identical over 11 bases. The V gene end was trimmed by 6 bases and the J gene end by 0 bases; junction bases not matched to a gene: 14. CDR3 length equals 19 residues. Germline V CDR1 and CDR2: LNHDA, SQIVND (reference sequence). CDR3: CASSWTSWASGRSTDTQYF. The CDR3, as DNA: TGTGCCAGTAGCTGGACCTCGTGGGCTAGCGGGAGGAGCACAGATACGCAGTATTTT. The complete variable domain, with remaining parts taken from reference TRBV19 and TRBJ2-3, reads DGGITQSPKYLFRKEGQNVTLSCEQNLNHDAMYWYRQDPGQGLRLIYYSQIVNDFQKGDIAEGYSVSREKKESFPLTVTSAQKNPTAFYLCASSWTSWASGRSTDTQYFGPGTRLTVL.